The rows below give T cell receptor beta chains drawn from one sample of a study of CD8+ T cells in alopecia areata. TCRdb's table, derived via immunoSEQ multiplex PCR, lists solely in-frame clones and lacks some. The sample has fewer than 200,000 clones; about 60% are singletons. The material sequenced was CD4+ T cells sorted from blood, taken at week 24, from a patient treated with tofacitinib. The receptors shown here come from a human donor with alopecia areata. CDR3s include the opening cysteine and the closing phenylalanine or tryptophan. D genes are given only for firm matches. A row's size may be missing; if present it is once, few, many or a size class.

CASSDRLRGSLFF | TGTGCCAGCAGTGACAGGCTCAGGGGGTCACTGTTTTTT | TRBD1 | TRBJ1-4 | . | TRBV25-1
CASSITGDRGPADTQYF | TGTGCCAGTAGTATAACAGGGGACAGGGGGCCCGCAGATACGCAGTATTTT | TRBD1 | TRBJ2-3 | once | TRBV19
CASNPRGSRMGHTEAFF | TGTGCCAGCAACCCACGGGGGAGCCGAATGGGCCACACTGAAGCTTTCTTT | . | TRBJ1-1 | . | TRBV2
CAWTPTGLNTEAFF | TGTGCCTGGACCCCGACAGGACTAAACACTGAAGCTTTCTTT | . | TRBJ1-1 | . | TRBV30
CATSAPKGETQYF | TGTGCCACCAGCGCACCCAAAGGGGAGACCCAGTACTTC | . | TRBJ2-5 | . | TRBV15
CASSAYGTPKQYF | TGTGCCAGCAGTGCGTACGGGACGCCCAAGCAGTACTTC | . | TRBJ2-7 | . | TRBV6-5
CASSLVLAGELFF | TGTGCCAGCAGCTTAGTTCTAGCCGGGGAGCTGTTTTTT | . | TRBJ2-2 | . | TRBV11-1
CATRATGVNTGELFF | TGTGCCACCAGGGCGACAGGGGTCAACACCGGGGAGCTGTTTTTT | TRBD1 | TRBJ2-2 | many | TRBV15
CASSHPGLAGAEQYF | TGTGCCAGCAGCCATCCTGGCCTAGCGGGGGCCGAGCAGTACTTC | TRBD2 | TRBJ2-7 | . | TRBV4-2
CASNPGSEETQYF | TGTGCCAGCAACCCCGGAAGCGAGGAGACCCAGTACTTC | . | TRBJ2-5 | . | TRBV5-4
CASSQGVHPNEQFF | TGTGCCAGCAGCCAAGGGGTCCACCCCAATGAGCAGTTCTTC | . | TRBJ2-1 | . | TRBV14
CASSYRGKSTDTQYF | TGTGCCAGCAGTTACCGCGGAAAGAGCACAGATACGCAGTATTTT | . | TRBJ2-3 | . | TRBV6-5
CASSLAGIATQETQYF | TGTGCCAGCAGCTTGGCCGGGATAGCGACTCAAGAGACCCAGTACTTC | . | TRBJ2-5 | . | TRBV5-6
CAWSPARDRLSNYGYTF | TGTGCCTGGAGTCCCGCCCGGGACAGACTATCTAACTATGGCTACACCTTC | TRBD1 | TRBJ1-2 | few | TRBV30
CASTRRRGVDTQYF | TGTGCCAGCACCAGGCGGAGAGGGGTAGATACGCAGTATTTT | . | TRBJ2-3 | . | TRBV6-5
CSVAASGNTIYF | TGCAGCGTCGCGGCCTCTGGAAACACCATATATTTT | . | TRBJ1-3 | . | TRBV29-1
CSVDPGGNEQFF | TGCAGCGTTGATCCAGGAGGTAATGAGCAGTTCTTC | . | TRBJ2-1 | . | TRBV29-1
CASSSRGDTQYF | TGTGCCAGCAGCTCTAGGGGGGATACGCAGTATTTT | . | TRBJ2-3 | . | TRBV7-3
CASSSQPGRMNTEAFF | TGTGCCAGCAGCTCCCAGCCGGGACGGATGAACACTGAAGCTTTCTTT | . | TRBJ1-1 | . | TRBV7-3
CSAARGGQETQYF | TGCAGCGCCGCCCGGGGCGGCCAAGAGACCCAGTACTTC | . | TRBJ2-5 | few | TRBV29-1
CASSLALTANYGYTF | TGCGCCAGCAGCTTGGCCCTCACTGCTAACTATGGCTACACCTTC | . | TRBJ1-2 | . | TRBV5-1
CATSRRLERSTDTQYF | TGTGCCACCAGCAGAAGGCTAGAGCGGAGCACAGATACGCAGTATTTT | . | TRBJ2-3 | few | TRBV15
CASETGNYEQYF | TGTGCCAGCGAAACAGGGAACTACGAGCAGTACTTC | . | TRBJ2-7 | . | TRBV2
CASSLADGTLNQETQYF | TGTGCCAGCAGCTTGGCCGATGGGACACTTAACCAAGAGACCCAGTACTTC | . | TRBJ2-5 | . | TRBV5-6
CAWGGRRAGPLRGANVLTF | TGTGCCTGGGGAGGAAGGAGGGCAGGCCCCCTCCGGGGGGCCAACGTCCTGACTTTC | . | TRBJ2-6 | . | TRBV30
CASSLGFRGYEQFF | TGTGCCAGCAGCCTCGGCTTTAGGGGTTATGAGCAGTTCTTC | . | TRBJ2-1 | . | TRBV14